This passage covers 6 T cell receptor beta chains from one sample sequenced in a study of T cell repertoires and HLA-DP antigens. Their antigen targets remain unknown. Profiling relied on immunoSEQ multiplex PCR, and the TCRdb table lists in-frame clones only, not all of them. This sample carries about 73,000 clones, around three quarters of them seen once, and the ten largest clones take around 1.4%. Material: CD4+ T cells from PBMCs. The receptors here all came from a man between 60 and 75 years old in good health and CMV-seronegative.

This chain joins TRBV5-5 and TRBJ1-3, with D perhaps matching TRBD1 (5 bases). The CDR3 runs 17 residues. CDR1 and CDR2 from the germline V gene are SGHKS and YYEKEE (reference sequence). The V and J ends lost 0 bases and 0 bases respectively, with 13 bases between them. The CDR3 DNA is TGTGCCAGCAGCTTGGTAGGGACGGGGAGCTCTGGAAACACCATATATTTT. Encoded protein: CASSLVGTGSSGNTIYF.

V usage is TRBV7-9 and J usage is TRBJ2-1; either TRBD1 or TRBD2 may fit D (5 bases each). This CDR3 contains 15 residues. Per the germline V gene, CDR1 is SEHNR and CDR2 is FQNEAQ (reference sequence). The V end lost 1 base, the J end lost 1 base, and 8 bases lay between the germline ends. The CDR3 loop reads CASSLDGGSYNEQFF. CDR3 DNA sequence: TGTGCCAGCAGCTTAGATGGGGGATCCTACAATGAGCAGTTCTTC.

The chain links TRBV11-2 to TRBJ1-1; 9 positions match TRBD1. Germline V CDR1 and CDR2: SGHAT, FQNNGV. J lost 3 bases, V lost 5 bases, and 10 bases had no gene match. CDR3 length: 16 residues. CDR3 in amino acids: CASSQTGGAQDTEAFF. CDR3 in DNA: TGTGCCAGCAGCCAAACAGGGGGCGCCCAGGACACTGAAGCTTTCTTT.

This clone was seen only a few times. V gene TRBV5-1 combines with J gene TRBJ2-7; D call uncertain. This CDR3 comprises 14 residues. Deletions cut 2 bases from V and 3 bases from J, with 12 bases between. CDR1 and CDR2 (germline): SGHRS, YFSETQ. The CDR3 loop reads CASSFYGGSYEQYF. Here the CDR3 DNA reads TGCGCCAGCAGCTTCTACGGTGGAAGCTACGAGCAGTACTTC.

The V call is TRBV30, the J call TRBJ1-2; a weak D match, TRBD1 (6 bases). This CDR3 comprises 13 residues. Trimming took off 3 bases at V and 3 bases at J, with 11 bases between the two ends. Germline V CDR1 and CDR2: GTSNPN, SVGIG (reference sequence). The CDR3 region is CAWSLGAHYGYTF. The DNA for the CDR3 is TGTGCCTGGAGCCTGGGGGCGCACTATGGCTACACCTTC.

The V gene is TRBV4-3, the J gene TRBJ1-6; perhaps TRBD1 as D (5 bases). V gave up 2 bases and J gave up 10 bases, with 18 bases separating them. The CDR3 contains 16 residues. The germline CDR1 and CDR2 sequences are LGHNA and YSLEER. The CDR3 bases are TGCGCCAGCAGCCAATCCCTTCAGGGTCCCTGGTCACCCCTCCACTTT. It codes for CASSQSLQGPWSPLHF.